This TCR beta chain was found in a study of human T cells and chemical hapten exposure. Study in general: An approximately 2 cm by approximately 2 cm inner upper arm patch received 2% DPC for sensitization.

As to time point: patch test 2, 6 weeks after DPC sensitization. Documented treatment: therapeutic diphenylcyclopropenone sensitization with weekly scalp DPC. TCRdb reanalysed the RACE reads using MiXCR and keeps one entry per CDR3 protein. The sample has about 140,000 distinct CDR3 sequences, about an eighth seen once. V lost 4 bases, J lost 5 bases, and 6 bases stayed unmatched. Germline CDR1 reads SGHRS; CDR2 reads YFSETQ. CDR3 length equals 14 residues. This sequence was found in a woman aged 45-60 years with alopecia areata. Some clones in this sample may be carry-over from other donors' samples. The rearrangement links TRBV5-1 to TRBJ2-5, with 9 bases aligning to TRBD2. The specimen comprised whole blood, sampled in connection with sensitization to the hapten diphenylcyclopropenone (DPC). The CDR3 loop reads CASSLSGSPETQYF. In DNA, the CDR3 is TGCGCCAGCAGCCTTAGCGGGAGCCCCGAGACCCAGTACTTC.